The 21 T cell receptor beta chains below were found in one sample sequenced in a study of blood T cell repertoires in COVID-19. Assay used: immunoSEQ multiplex PCR; TCRdb lists only in-frame clones, some missing. The sample has about 170,000 clones, about nine tenths seen once; the top ten hold about 5.3%. Sequences were obtained from peripheral blood. The receptors derive from a man between 18 and 29 years old with COVID-19, enrolled during active disease.

This chain connects TRBV7-8 to TRBJ1-2, with no clear D. Trimming took 4 bases from V and 8 from J, leaving 17 bases between them. This CDR3 is built from 14 residues. CDR1 and CDR2 from the germline V gene are SGHVS and FQNEAQ. CDR3 nucleotide sequence: TGTGCCAGCAGCTCCACGTTTACTGGCGGGGGCTACACCTTC. Amino acid sequence: CASSSTFTGGGYTF.

This clone is a singleton in its sample. This chain connects TRBV18 to TRBJ2-3; 7 bases are a match to TRBD1. V lost 1 base and J lost 4; bases outside the gene matches: 5. This CDR3 region has 15 residues. Germline-derived CDR1 and CDR2 are KGHSH and LQKENI. For the CDR3, the DNA is TGTGCCAGCTCACCACAGGGGGCTGCTGCAGATACGCAGTATTTT. Amino acids: CASSPQGAAADTQYF.

This CDR3 is CASSLRVGVGNTEAFF. The CDR3 DNA reads as TGTGCCAGCAGTTTAAGGGTAGGGGTCGGGAACACTGAAGCTTTCTTT. The chain carries TRBV27 and TRBJ1-1; possibly TRBD1 for D (5 bases). Germline V lookup: CDR1 MNHEY, CDR2 SMNVEV (reference sequence). Trimming left V 2 bases short and J 1 base short, with 14 bases between. The CDR3 is 16 amino acids.

The chain joins TRBV27 to TRBJ2-4; no definite D call. Germline lookup yields CDR1 MNHEY and CDR2 SMNVEV (reference sequence). This CDR3 spans 12 amino acids. Trimming removed 8 bases from V and 2 bases from J, with 7 bases in between. This chain's CDR3 is CASGVSKNIQYF. Written as DNA, the CDR3 is TGTGCCAGCGGAGTTTCCAAAAACATTCAGTACTTC.

The gene calls are TRBV19 and TRBJ1-5; a weak D match, TRBD1 (5 bases). V dropped 1 base and J dropped 0 bases, with 16 bases sitting between them. CDR1 is LNHDA, CDR2 SQIVND, per germline (reference sequence). The CDR3 is 18 amino acids. CDR3 residues: CASSIGAGRPYSNQPQHF. The DNA of the CDR3 is TGTGCCAGTAGTATAGGGGCAGGGAGGCCCTATAGCAATCAGCCCCAGCATTTT.

The chain recombines TRBV28 with TRBJ2-1; D unresolved. Germline assignment: CDR1 MDHEN and CDR2 SYDVKM. This CDR3 is 14 amino acids long. Trimming took off 2 bases at V and 4 bases at J, with 9 bases between the two ends. CDR3 coding DNA: TGTGCCAGCAGTTTAGTATTCAGGTACAATGAGCAGTTCTTC. Protein product: CASSLVFRYNEQFF.

This chain uses TRBV11-2 with TRBJ2-7; 7 positions agree with TRBD1. V was pared by 5 bases and J by 5 bases, with 12 bases of the junction left unmatched. CDR3 length: 15 amino acids. Per germline, CDR1 SGHAT and CDR2 FQNNGV. The CDR3 here is CASSASGQAFDEQYF. The CDR3, as DNA: TGTGCCAGCAGCGCATCCGGACAGGCTTTCGACGAGCAGTACTTC.

The chain combines TRBV19 with TRBJ2-3; TRBD2 matches 7 bases. V shed 6 bases, J shed 7 bases, and the junction held 19 bases outside the gene matches. The CDR3 runs to 17 residues. Germline lookup yields CDR1 LNHDA and CDR2 SQIVND (reference sequence). The CDR3 loop is CASSYDPGTTLGYTQYF. CDR3 coding DNA: TGTGCCAGTAGCTACGATCCCGGGACTACCTTAGGGTATACGCAGTATTTT.

This clone was seen just once. V and J are TRBV30 and TRBJ1-1, with 7 bases identical to TRBD1. V dropped 4 bases and J dropped 5; count of bases not matched to a gene: 4. This CDR3 has 12 amino acids. The germline V gene encodes CDR1 GTSNPN and CDR2 SVGIG (reference sequence). CDR3 nucleotide sequence: TGTGCCTGGAACAGGGGTGGGACTGAAGCTTTCTTT. Residues: CAWNRGGTEAFF. The full variable domain, its missing parts supplied by reference TRBV30 and TRBJ1-1, is SQTIHQWPATLVQPVGSPLSLECTVEGTSNPNLYWYRQAAGRGLQLLFYSVGIGQISSEVPQNLSASRPQDRQFILSSKKLLLSDSGFYLCAWNRGGTEAFFGQGTRLTVV.

The rearrangement uses TRBV13 and TRBJ2-7; 11 nucleotides agree with TRBD2. V lost 1 base, J lost 0 bases, and 2 bases stayed unmatched. The CDR3 has 16 amino acids. Germline-derived CDR1 and CDR2 are PRHDT and FYEKMQ (reference sequence). CDR3 sequence (DNA): TGTGCCAGCAGCTTAGCCGGGACTAGCGGCTCCTACGAGCAGTACTTC. It codes for CASSLAGTSGSYEQYF.

Worth noting for this clone: One junction end disagrees with the germline gene, perhaps due to a read error. The chain links TRBV12-3 or TRBV12-4 to TRBJ1-4; D is perhaps TRBD1 (6 bases). CDR3 length: 13 amino acids. In DNA form, the CDR3 reads TGTGCCAGCAGTTTGGGGGCAGGTGAAAAACTGCTTTTT. Its translation: CASSLGAGEKLLF.

The chain carries TRBV2 and TRBJ2-7; TRBD1 matches at 7 bases. This CDR3 is built from 16 residues. CDR1 is SNHLY and CDR2 is FYNNEI in the germline V gene. V shed 3 bases, J shed 3 bases, and the junction held 11 bases outside the gene matches. The CDR3 DNA follows: TGTGCCAGCAGTGACCCAGGGACAGCGTATTTCTACGAGCAGTACTTC. Encoded protein: CASSDPGTAYFYEQYF.

The chain has TRBV28 and TRBJ1-2; 10 bases match TRBD1. V lost 3 bases to trimming and J lost 2 bases; unmatched junction nucleotides: 12. CDR1 is MDHEN and CDR2 is SYDVKM in the germline V gene. The CDR3 extends over 18 amino acids. CDR3 DNA sequence: TGTGCCAGCAGTTTCCCCGGGACAGGGGTTGACATAAACTATGGCTACACCTTC. Amino acids: CASSFPGTGVDINYGYTF.

The V and J genes are TRBV25-1 and TRBJ2-5; 14 bases map to TRBD2. The J segment lost 4 bases and the V segment lost 2 bases, leaving 6 bases of the junction unmatched. CDR1 and CDR2 from the germline V gene are MGHDK and SYGVNS. This CDR3 is built from 17 residues. The CDR3 sequence: CASSEGGLAGALETQYF. CDR3 nucleotides: TGTGCCAGCAGTGAAGGGGGACTAGCGGGAGCCTTAGAGACCCAGTACTTC.

Regarding this clone: The sample holds other DNA sequences that translate to the same CDR3. The chain uses TRBV12-3 or TRBV12-4 and TRBJ2-1; unclear D gene. This CDR3 region has 11 residues. V lost 4 bases to trimming and J lost 4 bases, with 2 bases between them. The CDR3, as DNA: TGTGCCAGCAGTTCTTACAATGAGCAGTTCTTC. Its protein product is CASSSYNEQFF.

In the case of this clone: Other nucleotide sequences in the sample specify the same CDR3. The chain is built from TRBV7-9 and TRBJ1-3; D gene unclear. The germline V gene encodes CDR1 SEHNR and CDR2 FQNEAQ (reference sequence). This CDR3 comprises 14 residues. V was cut by 1 base and J by 1 base, with 5 bases left in between. CDR3 sequence: CASSLGGSGNTIYF. In DNA, the CDR3 is TGTGCCAGCAGCTTAGGAGGGTCTGGAAACACCATATATTTT.

V usage is TRBV4-3 and J usage is TRBJ2-2; 8 bases map to TRBD2. With V trimmed by 1 base and J by 5 bases, 3 bases remained unmatched. The germline V gene encodes CDR1 LGHNA and CDR2 YSLEER. The length of the CDR3 is 15 residues. The CDR3 region is CASSQGAGGTGELFF. The CDR3 nucleotides read TGCGCCAGCAGCCAAGGGGCGGGAGGTACCGGGGAGCTGTTTTTT.

The chain uses TRBV19 and TRBJ2-7; TRBD1 might be the D (5 bases). Trimming took off 7 bases at V and 3 bases at J, with 22 bases between the two ends. The germline V gene has CDR1 LNHDA and CDR2 SQIVND (reference sequence). The CDR3 loop spans 16 amino acids. The CDR3 is CASTGRDGSLGYEQYF. The CDR3 DNA reads TGTGCCAGTACCGGCAGGGATGGCTCCCTCGGCTACGAGCAGTACTTC.

The chain couples TRBV19 to TRBJ2-3; TRBD2 matches at 8 bases. This CDR3 has 15 residues. Germline values: CDR1 LNHDA, CDR2 SQIVND (reference sequence). V gave up 10 bases and J gave up 1 base; unmatched junction bases: 10. The CDR3 coding sequence is TGTGCCACCCGGGCGGCTAGCGGGCGCACAGATACGCAGTATTTT. Amino acids: CATRAASGRTDTQYF.

This clone came up once. The chain combines TRBV28 with TRBJ2-1; TRBD2 matches 10 bases. Germline V gives CDR1 MDHEN, CDR2 SYDVKM. V trimming: 4 bases; J trimming: 5 bases; junction bases outside the gene matches: 5. The CDR3 sequence is 15 residues long. The CDR3: CASSSLAGYDNEQFF. The CDR3 nucleotides are TGTGCCAGCAGTTCACTAGCGGGATATGACAATGAGCAGTTCTTC.

This clone was observed a single time. The chain combines TRBV11-2 with TRBJ2-3; TRBD1 is a possible D gene (6 bases). The CDR3 sequence is 17 residues long. The ends were cut back, 2 bases at V and 0 bases at J, with 15 bases in the middle. Germline V gene sequence: CDR1 SGHAT, CDR2 FQNNGV. CDR3 region: CASSLYRQALSTDTQYF. DNA of the CDR3: TGTGCCAGCAGCTTATATAGACAGGCCCTTAGCACAGATACGCAGTATTTT.